These 20 T cell receptor beta chains share one sample of origin, sequenced in a study of technical replicates of blood from a few donors. Libraries were prepared by immunoSEQ multiplex PCR; TCRdb keeps only in-frame clonotypes and omits some of them. The data show 65,000 to 95,000 clones, with 98% seen just once and roughly 0.16% held by the top ten. Specimen: T cells isolated from PBMCs. The origin of the receptors is a human donor in good health.

The chain recombines TRBV6-5 with TRBJ2-6, with 8 bases lining up with TRBD1. J was trimmed by 4 bases and V by 6 bases; bases with no gene match: 5. The V gene's germline CDR1 is MNHEY and CDR2 SVGAGI. The CDR3 contains 15 residues. Here the CDR3 reads CASRRQGYGANVLTF. The CDR3 nucleotides read TGTGCCAGCAGAAGACAGGGGTACGGGGCCAACGTCCTGACTTTC.

The genes are TRBV14 and TRBJ2-3; D is perhaps TRBD2 (5 bases). Trimming removed 4 bases at V and 5 bases at J, with 10 bases between. CDR1 and CDR2 from the germline V gene are SGHDN and FVKESK. This CDR3 contains 13 residues. The CDR3 DNA follows: TGTGCCAGCAGCCCCCTAGGAGGAGATACGCAGTATTTT. Amino acids: CASSPLGGDTQYF. The entire variable domain, with the rest obtained from reference TRBV14 and TRBJ2-3, is as follows: EAGVTQFPSHSVIEKGQTVTLRCDPISGHDNLYWYRRVMGKEIKFLLHFVKESKQDESGMPNNRFLAERTGGTYSTLKVQPAELEDSGVYFCASSPLGGDTQYFGPGTRLTVL.

As DNA, the CDR3 is TGTGCCATCAGTGGAAGCCGAGTGGACACCGGGGAGCTGTTTTTT. The encoded protein is CAISGSRVDTGELFF. This chain joins TRBV10-3 and TRBJ2-2; unclear D gene. CDR1 ENHRY and CDR2 SYGVKD come from the germline V gene. The germline V and J ends were trimmed by 4 bases and 3 bases, with 12 bases remaining between them. The CDR3 has 15 amino acids.

This chain links TRBV10-1 with TRBJ2-5, with D maybe TRBD1 (5 bases). CDR1 WNHNN and CDR2 SYGVQD come from the germline V gene (reference sequence). V was trimmed by 3 bases and J by 1 base, leaving 9 bases between them. The CDR3 extends over 14 amino acids. CDR3 in DNA: TGCGCCAGCAGTGAAGGGGCCGCCCAAGAGACCCAGTACTTC. This encodes CASSEGAAQETQYF.

This chain uses TRBV7-2 with TRBJ2-1, with 11 nucleotides matching TRBD2. Germline V gene sequence: CDR1 SGHTA, CDR2 FQGNSA. V trimming: 1 base; J trimming: 5 bases; junction bases outside the gene matches: 4. The CDR3 extends over 16 amino acids. Here the CDR3 DNA reads TGTGCCAGCAGCTTAGATGGACTAGCGGGTAACAATGAGCAGTTCTTC. This encodes CASSLDGLAGNNEQFF.

The chain links TRBV5-4 to TRBJ2-7; D may be TRBD1 (7 bases). In germline, CDR1 is SGHNT, CDR2 YYREEE (reference sequence). The CDR3 totals 17 residues. V gave up 4 bases and J gave up 0 bases, with 20 bases separating them. This chain's CDR3 is CASSQGGMTVGSYEQYF. The CDR3 DNA follows: TGTGCCAGCAGCCAGGGGGGCATGACAGTAGGCTCCTACGAGCAGTACTTC.

This chain joins TRBV11-2 and TRBJ2-4; possible D gene TRBD2, 7 bases. Germline values: CDR1 SGHAT, CDR2 FQNNGV. The CDR3 runs 17 residues. The V and J ends lost 6 bases and 0 bases respectively, with 18 bases between them. The CDR3 DNA is TGTGCCAGCAGTCACCAGAGGGGGGGGTTAGCCAAAAACATTCAGTACTTC. Translating it yields CASSHQRGGLAKNIQYF.

This sequence joins TRBV11-1 and TRBJ2-7; tentative D call: TRBD1 (6 bases). CDR3 length: 12 amino acids. The V and J ends lost 1 base and 7 bases respectively, with 8 bases between them. CDR1 SGHAT and CDR2 FQDESV come from the germline V gene (reference sequence). CDR3 in amino acids: CASSLDREEQYF. The CDR3 DNA sequence: TGTGCCAGCAGCTTAGACAGGGAAGAGCAGTACTTC. The full variable domain, its missing parts supplied by reference TRBV11-1 and TRBJ2-7, is EAEVAQSPRYKITEKSQAVAFWCDPISGHATLYWYRQILGQGPELLVQFQDESVVDDSQLPKDRFSAERLKGVDSTLKIQPAELGDSAMYLCASSLDREEQYFGPGTRLTVT.

The gene calls are TRBV27 and TRBJ1-5; D is perhaps TRBD1 (5 bases). The CDR3 consists of 13 residues. The V gene lost 3 bases and the J gene lost 6 bases, with 9 bases spanning the gap. Germline V gene lookup returns CDR1 MNHEY and CDR2 SMNVEV (reference sequence). CDR3 coding DNA: TGTGCCAGCAGTTTCATGGGGCGTCAGCCCCAGCATTTT. Protein product: CASSFMGRQPQHF.

V usage is TRBV9 and J usage is TRBJ1-4, with 8 bases matching TRBD1. CDR1 is SGDLS, CDR2 YYNGEE, per germline. The CDR3 contains 17 residues. Trimming cost V 4 bases and J 4 bases; bases outside gene matches: 12. CDR3: CASSRRQGQEINEKLFF. The CDR3 DNA is TGTGCCAGCAGCAGACGGCAGGGACAGGAGATTAATGAAAAACTGTTTTTT. Supplemented by reference TRBV9 and TRBJ1-4, the full variable domain reads DSGVTQTPKHLITATGQRVTLRCSPRSGDLSVYWYQQSLDQGLQFLIQYYNGEERAKGNILERFSAQQFPDLHSELNLSSLELGDSALYFCASSRRQGQEINEKLFFGSGTQLSVL.

This chain connects TRBV9 to TRBJ2-5, with 8 bases identical to TRBD2. CDR1 is SGDLS, CDR2 YYNGEE, per germline. J gave up 2 bases and V 2 bases, and 5 bases lay outside the gene matches. The CDR3 totals 15 residues. The chain's CDR3 is CASSVTSGKQETQYF. The CDR3 coding sequence is TGTGCCAGCAGCGTTACTAGCGGCAAACAAGAGACCCAGTACTTC.

The genes are TRBV7-9 and TRBJ2-1; tentatively, D is TRBD1 (6 bases). The CDR3 runs 15 residues. V lost 3 bases and J lost 5, with 14 bases in between. CDR1 SEHNR and CDR2 FQNEAQ come from the germline V gene (reference sequence). The CDR3 region is CASSFSAGDHNEQFF. The CDR3 nucleotides read TGTGCCAGCAGCTTTTCGGCAGGGGACCACAATGAGCAGTTCTTC.

The chain combines TRBV2 with TRBJ1-4, with D possibly matching TRBD1 (6 bases). Germline V gene lookup returns CDR1 SNHLY and CDR2 FYNNEI. The CDR3 runs 16 residues. Trimming removed 6 bases at V and 0 bases at J, with 14 bases between. CDR3 residues: CASRAGAIATNEKLFF. DNA for the CDR3: TGTGCCAGCAGGGCAGGGGCGATTGCAACTAATGAAAAACTGTTTTTT.

The CDR3 coding sequence is TGTGCCAGCAGCTTCCGCGCGGACAGCTCCTACAATGAGCAGTTCTTC. It specifies CASSFRADSSYNEQFF. The V gene is TRBV11-2, the J gene TRBJ2-1; tentative D call: TRBD1 (6 bases). V was trimmed by 3 bases and J by 0 bases, leaving 12 bases between them. CDR3 length: 16 residues. Germline CDR1 and CDR2: SGHAT and FQNNGV.

This chain joins TRBV27 and TRBJ2-3; D might be TRBD2 (7 bases). The ends were cut back, 8 bases at V and 6 bases at J, with 18 bases in the middle. Germline V gives CDR1 MNHEY, CDR2 SMNVEV (reference sequence). CDR3 length: 14 residues. The CDR3 bases are TGTGCCAGCCTTAGGGGGGGTGGGCTTGATACGCAGTATTTT. Protein sequence: CASLRGGGLDTQYF.

This chain links TRBV6-4 with TRBJ2-7, with 7 positions matching TRBD1. Germline CDR1 reads MRHNA; CDR2 reads SNTAGT. The CDR3 runs 13 residues. V lost 4 bases and J lost 4; bases outside the gene matches: 4. This CDR3 reads CASSARQGYEQYF. The CDR3 nucleotides are TGTGCCAGCAGTGCCCGACAGGGTTACGAGCAGTACTTC.

This clone was seen a few times. This chain uses TRBV7-2 with TRBJ1-1; no firm D call. The CDR3 has 12 amino acids. Germline values: CDR1 SGHTA, CDR2 FQGNSA. V shed 4 bases and J shed 3 bases, with 6 bases lying between them. This chain's CDR3 is CASSSGYTEAFF. As DNA, the CDR3 is TGTGCCAGCAGCTCCGGGTACACTGAAGCTTTCTTT.

The chain has TRBV9 and TRBJ2-3; TRBD2 matches 8 bases. Germline CDR1 SGDLS, CDR2 YYNGEE. The CDR3 totals 13 residues. Trimming removed 4 bases from V and 11 bases from J; junction bases left unmatched: 9. In DNA, the CDR3 is TGTGCCAGCAGCTCTCTATCAGCGGGGGAGCAGTATTTT. Translated, it gives CASSSLSAGEQYF.

The rearrangement joins TRBV30 to TRBJ1-1, with D perhaps matching TRBD1 (6 bases). Trimming stripped 4 bases from V and 6 bases from J, with 21 bases between. The CDR3 consists of 15 residues. From germline, CDR1 is GTSNPN and CDR2 SVGIG (reference sequence). This CDR3 is CAWMKTGPLGAEAFF. Here the CDR3 DNA reads TGTGCCTGGATGAAGACAGGCCCACTGGGGGCTGAAGCTTTCTTT.

The rearrangement links TRBV6-6 to TRBJ2-4; tentatively, D is TRBD2 (7 bases). Germline CDR1 is MNHNY and CDR2 is SVGAGI (reference sequence). Trimming took 11 bases from V and 12 from J, leaving 17 bases between them. The CDR3 sequence is 11 residues long. The CDR3 here is CAVGEGGDQYF. The DNA of the CDR3 is TGTGCCGTGGGGGAGGGGGGAGATCAGTACTTC.